A selection of T cell receptor beta chains follows, all from one sample in a study of cytomegalovirus exposure and HLA in healthy donors. Clones were sequenced by immunoSEQ multiplex PCR, and TCRdb holds only the in-frame ones, with some missing. This table holds tens of thousands of clones, roughly 84% found once. The sequencing sample was made of PBMCs. The receptors stem from a man aged 30 to 39 in good health and CMV-seronegative. CDR3s include the opening cysteine and the closing phenylalanine or tryptophan. Each record gives: J gene, clone size, D gene, V gene, CDR3 protein, CDR3 DNA. The D gene is left open where the match is weak. Size is omitted from some rows. Given values are once, few, many or a class for expanded clones.

j_call: TRBJ1-1; clone_size: .; d_call: .; v_call: TRBV6-6; cdr3_aa: CASSPHLNTEAFF; cdr3_nt: TGTGCCAGCAGTCCACATCTGAACACTGAAGCTTTCTTT
j_call: TRBJ2-5; clone_size: .; d_call: TRBD1; v_call: TRBV18; cdr3_aa: CASSQTGSQETQYF; cdr3_nt: TGTGCCAGCTCCCAGACAGGGTCACAAGAGACCCAGTACTTC
j_call: TRBJ2-7; clone_size: .; d_call: TRBD2; v_call: TRBV10-1; cdr3_aa: CASSEGGRANEQYF; cdr3_nt: TGCGCCAGCAGTGAGGGGGGGAGGGCCAACGAGCAGTACTTC
j_call: TRBJ2-1; clone_size: .; d_call: TRBD2; v_call: TRBV7-3; cdr3_aa: CASSFSGGLYNEQFF; cdr3_nt: TGTGCCAGCAGCTTTAGCGGGGGACTATACAATGAGCAGTTCTTC
j_call: TRBJ1-1; clone_size: .; d_call: .; v_call: TRBV7-2; cdr3_aa: CASSSRQRNTEAFF; cdr3_nt: TGTGCCAGCAGCTCCCGACAGAGGAACACTGAAGCTTTCTTT
j_call: TRBJ2-1; clone_size: .; d_call: .; v_call: TRBV11-2; cdr3_aa: CASSLAGVVYYEQFF; cdr3_nt: TGTGCCAGCAGCTTAGCGGGAGTGGTGTATTATGAGCAGTTCTTC
j_call: TRBJ1-2; clone_size: once; d_call: TRBD1; v_call: TRBV5-6; cdr3_aa: CASSPLPGTGWCGYTF; cdr3_nt: TGTGCCAGCAGCCCTCTTCCTGGGACAGGGTGGTGTGGCTACACCTTC
j_call: TRBJ1-2; clone_size: .; d_call: TRBD1; v_call: TRBV16; cdr3_aa: CASSQGQAYGYTF; cdr3_nt: TGTGCCAGCAGCCAAGGACAGGCGTATGGCTACACCTTC
j_call: TRBJ1-2; clone_size: .; d_call: .; v_call: TRBV9; cdr3_aa: CASSVGETYGYTF; cdr3_nt: TGTGCCAGCAGCGTAGGAGAGACTTATGGCTACACCTTC
j_call: TRBJ2-3; clone_size: .; d_call: TRBD1; v_call: TRBV19; cdr3_aa: CASSDRGSTDTQYF; cdr3_nt: TGTGCCAGTAGTGACAGGGGCAGCACAGATACGCAGTATTTT
j_call: TRBJ2-5; clone_size: .; d_call: TRBD2; v_call: TRBV13; cdr3_aa: CASSLGPASGRQETQYF; cdr3_nt: TGTGCCAGCAGCTTAGGCCCGGCTAGCGGGCGACAAGAGACCCAGTACTTC
j_call: TRBJ2-7; clone_size: .; d_call: .; v_call: TRBV2; cdr3_aa: CASSDRLMEQYF; cdr3_nt: TGTGCCAGCTCGGACAGACTTATGGAGCAGTACTTC
j_call: TRBJ1-1; clone_size: .; d_call: .; v_call: TRBV4-3; cdr3_aa: CASSQERVLGNTEAFF; cdr3_nt: TGCGCCAGCAGTCAAGAGAGGGTGTTGGGGAACACTGAAGCTTTCTTT
j_call: TRBJ2-1; clone_size: .; d_call: TRBD2; v_call: TRBV9; cdr3_aa: CASSSGGANSYNEQFF; cdr3_nt: TGTGCCAGCAGCTCGGGGGGGGCAAACTCCTACAATGAGCAGTTCTTC
j_call: TRBJ2-2; clone_size: .; d_call: TRBD2; v_call: TRBV7-8; cdr3_aa: CASSSRGTSGDYTGELFF; cdr3_nt: TGTGCCAGCAGCTCACGAGGGACTAGCGGGGACTACACCGGGGAGCTGTTTTTT
j_call: TRBJ2-7; clone_size: .; d_call: .; v_call: TRBV7-8; cdr3_aa: CASSLYQGPSYEQYF; cdr3_nt: TGTGCCAGCAGCTTATATCAGGGTCCCTCCTACGAGCAGTACTTC
j_call: TRBJ2-5; clone_size: .; d_call: TRBD2; v_call: TRBV10-3; cdr3_aa: CAISGSGVQETQYF; cdr3_nt: TGTGCCATCAGCGGGAGCGGGGTCCAAGAGACCCAGTACTTC
j_call: TRBJ2-7; clone_size: .; d_call: TRBD1; v_call: TRBV15; cdr3_aa: CATSRDRGSYEQYF; cdr3_nt: TGTGCCACCAGCCGGGACAGGGGCTCCTACGAGCAGTACTTC
j_call: TRBJ1-5; clone_size: .; d_call: TRBD1; v_call: TRBV7-8; cdr3_aa: CASSAHRGPSQPQHF; cdr3_nt: TGTGCCAGCAGCGCCCACAGGGGGCCTAGTCAGCCCCAGCATTTT
j_call: TRBJ2-3; clone_size: .; d_call: TRBD2; v_call: TRBV7-8; cdr3_aa: CASSLGLAGGTDTQYF; cdr3_nt: TGTGCCAGCAGCTTAGGACTAGCGGGGGGCACAGATACGCAGTATTTT
j_call: TRBJ2-7; clone_size: few; d_call: .; v_call: TRBV6-6; cdr3_aa: CASSYLGQVGEQYF; cdr3_nt: TGTGCCAGCAGTTACCTCGGACAAGTTGGCGAGCAGTACTTC
j_call: TRBJ2-7; clone_size: .; d_call: .; v_call: TRBV6-6; cdr3_aa: CASSYFVRGSYEQYF; cdr3_nt: TGTGCCAGCAGTTACTTTGTCAGGGGATCCTACGAGCAGTACTTC
j_call: TRBJ1-1; clone_size: .; d_call: .; v_call: TRBV19; cdr3_aa: CASSTLGGRAFF; cdr3_nt: TGTGCCAGTAGTACCCTTGGGGGCCGAGCTTTCTTT
j_call: TRBJ1-2; clone_size: .; d_call: TRBD1; v_call: TRBV6-5; cdr3_aa: CASSYLTGDGYTF; cdr3_nt: TGTGCCAGCAGTTACTTAACAGGGGATGGCTACACCTTC
j_call: TRBJ1-6; clone_size: .; d_call: .; v_call: TRBV5-1; cdr3_aa: CASSLRDRGNSPLHF; cdr3_nt: TGCGCCAGCAGCTTAAGGGACCGGGGGAATTCACCCCTCCACTTT
j_call: TRBJ2-3; clone_size: .; d_call: TRBD1; v_call: TRBV7-9; cdr3_aa: CSSSRTGGGIGTDTQYF; cdr3_nt: TGTTCCAGCAGCCGGACAGGGGGTGGTATCGGCACAGATACGCAGTATTTT
j_call: TRBJ2-3; clone_size: .; d_call: TRBD1; v_call: TRBV6-1; cdr3_aa: CASSVLDRGDTQYF; cdr3_nt: TGTGCCAGCAGTGTTTTAGACAGGGGAGATACGCAGTATTTT
j_call: TRBJ1-6; clone_size: .; d_call: .; v_call: TRBV6-6; cdr3_aa: CASSYSEGGNSPLHF; cdr3_nt: TGTGCCAGCAGTTACTCCGAGGGTGGAAATTCACCCCTCCACTTT
j_call: TRBJ2-1; clone_size: .; d_call: .; v_call: TRBV7-2; cdr3_aa: CASSLRRNNEQFF; cdr3_nt: TGTGCCAGCAGCTTGAGGCGCAACAATGAGCAGTTCTTC
j_call: TRBJ2-1; clone_size: .; d_call: .; v_call: TRBV7-2; cdr3_aa: CASLRRVSSYNEQFF; cdr3_nt: TGTGCCAGCTTGCGTCGCGTGAGCTCCTACAATGAGCAGTTCTTC
j_call: TRBJ2-4; clone_size: .; d_call: TRBD1; v_call: TRBV11-3; cdr3_aa: CASSRSWNGTDKNIQYF; cdr3_nt: TGTGCCAGCAGCCGATCGTGGAACGGGACAGACAAAAACATTCAGTACTTC
j_call: TRBJ1-6; clone_size: .; d_call: .; v_call: TRBV7-2; cdr3_aa: CASSLGLNSPLHF; cdr3_nt: TGTGCCAGCAGCTTGGGCCTTAATTCACCCCTCCACTTT
j_call: TRBJ2-1; clone_size: once; d_call: .; v_call: TRBV5-1; cdr3_aa: CASSLASGTHNEQFF; cdr3_nt: TGCGCCAGCAGCTTGGCCAGCGGAACCCACAATGAGCAGTTCTTC
j_call: TRBJ1-3; clone_size: .; d_call: .; v_call: TRBV5-1; cdr3_aa: CASSFTGRAGNTIYF; cdr3_nt: TGCGCCAGCAGCTTCACGGGTAGAGCTGGAAACACCATATATTTT
j_call: TRBJ1-5; clone_size: .; d_call: TRBD1; v_call: TRBV7-6; cdr3_aa: CASSLGIGGHGNQPQHF; cdr3_nt: TGTGCCAGCAGCTTAGGAATAGGGGGCCACGGCAATCAGCCCCAGCATTTT
j_call: TRBJ1-2; clone_size: .; d_call: .; v_call: TRBV10-3; cdr3_aa: CAISGEAGYTF; cdr3_nt: TGTGCCATCAGTGGGGAGGCTGGCTACACCTTC
j_call: TRBJ1-3; clone_size: .; d_call: TRBD1; v_call: TRBV11-3; cdr3_aa: CASSLDGIGTGVSGNTIYF; cdr3_nt: TGTGCCAGCAGCTTAGATGGCATTGGGACAGGGGTGTCTGGAAACACCATATATTTT
j_call: TRBJ1-3; clone_size: .; d_call: .; v_call: TRBV11-2; cdr3_aa: CASSLHPPDRSNTIYF; cdr3_nt: TGTGCCAGCAGCTTACATCCACCGGACAGATCCAACACCATATATTTT
j_call: TRBJ1-1; clone_size: .; d_call: TRBD1; v_call: TRBV23-1; cdr3_aa: CAPPQGATEAFF; cdr3_nt: TGCGCCCCTCCACAGGGGGCCACTGAAGCTTTCTTT
j_call: TRBJ2-3; clone_size: .; d_call: .; v_call: TRBV19; cdr3_aa: CASSIGGPRYF; cdr3_nt: TGTGCCAGTAGTATCGGCGGGCCGCGGTATTTT
j_call: TRBJ2-5; clone_size: .; d_call: TRBD2; v_call: TRBV6-1; cdr3_aa: CASTMGGESTQYF; cdr3_nt: TGTGCCAGCACCATGGGGGGGGAGTCGACCCAGTACTTC
j_call: TRBJ2-7; clone_size: .; d_call: TRBD1; v_call: TRBV11-2; cdr3_aa: CASSSTGTGGADQYF; cdr3_nt: TGTGCCAGCAGCTCGACCGGGACAGGGGGCGCAGATCAGTACTTC
j_call: TRBJ1-2; clone_size: .; d_call: TRBD1; v_call: TRBV5-6; cdr3_aa: CASSPEGTGDFGYGYTF; cdr3_nt: TGTGCCAGCAGCCCTGAGGGGACAGGGGACTTTGGCTATGGCTACACCTTC
j_call: TRBJ2-7; clone_size: once; d_call: TRBD1; v_call: TRBV27; cdr3_aa: CASRPGTGFMGEESEQYF; cdr3_nt: TGTGCCAGCAGACCCGGGACAGGGTTTATGGGAGAGGAATCCGAGCAGTACTTC
j_call: TRBJ2-7; clone_size: once; d_call: TRBD2; v_call: TRBV30; cdr3_aa: CAWTGGASGSYEQYF; cdr3_nt: TGTGCCTGGACCGGAGGGGCTAGCGGGAGCTACGAGCAGTACTTC
j_call: TRBJ2-7; clone_size: .; d_call: TRBD2; v_call: TRBV7-2; cdr3_aa: CASSTGTSGIYEQYF; cdr3_nt: TGTGCCAGCAGCACCGGGACTAGCGGTATCTACGAGCAGTACTTC